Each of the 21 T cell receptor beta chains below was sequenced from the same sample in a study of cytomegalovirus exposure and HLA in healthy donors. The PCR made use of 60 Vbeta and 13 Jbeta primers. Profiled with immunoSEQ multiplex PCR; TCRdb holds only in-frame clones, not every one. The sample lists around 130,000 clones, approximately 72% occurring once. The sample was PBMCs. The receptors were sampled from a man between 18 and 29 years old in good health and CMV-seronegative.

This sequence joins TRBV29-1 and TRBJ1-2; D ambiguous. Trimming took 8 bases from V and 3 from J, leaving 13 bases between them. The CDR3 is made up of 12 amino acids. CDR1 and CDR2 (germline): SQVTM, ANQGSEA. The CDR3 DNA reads TGCAGCTTTCTGGACGGGGACTATGGCTACACCTTC. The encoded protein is CSFLDGDYGYTF.

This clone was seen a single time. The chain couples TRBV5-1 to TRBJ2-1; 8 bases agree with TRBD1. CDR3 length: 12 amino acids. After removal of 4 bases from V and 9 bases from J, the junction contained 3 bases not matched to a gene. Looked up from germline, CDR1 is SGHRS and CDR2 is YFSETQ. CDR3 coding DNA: TGCGCCAGCAGCGTTGACAGGGGTGAGCAGTTCTTC. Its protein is CASSVDRGEQFF.

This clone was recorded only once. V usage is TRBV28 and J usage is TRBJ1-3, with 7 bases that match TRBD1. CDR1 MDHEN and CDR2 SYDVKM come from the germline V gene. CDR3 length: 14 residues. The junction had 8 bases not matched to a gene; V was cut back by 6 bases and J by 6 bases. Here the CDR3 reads CASSGDRPKNTIYF. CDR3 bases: TGTGCCAGCAGCGGGGACAGACCGAAAAACACCATATATTTT.

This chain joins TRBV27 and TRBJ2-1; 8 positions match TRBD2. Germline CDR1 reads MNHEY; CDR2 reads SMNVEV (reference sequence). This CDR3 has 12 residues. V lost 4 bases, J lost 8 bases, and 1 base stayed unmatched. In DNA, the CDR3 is TGTGCCAGCAGTTCGGGGGGGCATGAGCAGTTCTTC. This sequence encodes CASSSGGHEQFF.

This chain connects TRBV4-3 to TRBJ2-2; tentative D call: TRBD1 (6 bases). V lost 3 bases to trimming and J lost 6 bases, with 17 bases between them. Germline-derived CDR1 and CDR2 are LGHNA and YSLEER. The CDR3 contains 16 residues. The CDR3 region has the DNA TGCGCCAGCAGCCATGCAGGGGTACTTAGTCCCGGGGAGCTGTTTTTT. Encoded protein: CASSHAGVLSPGELFF.

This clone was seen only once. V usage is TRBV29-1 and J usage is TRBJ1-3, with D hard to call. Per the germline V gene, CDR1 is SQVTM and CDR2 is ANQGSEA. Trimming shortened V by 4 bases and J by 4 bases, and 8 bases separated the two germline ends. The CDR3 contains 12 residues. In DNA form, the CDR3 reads TGCAGCGTTGGACGGGAGGGAAACACCATATATTTT. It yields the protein CSVGREGNTIYF.

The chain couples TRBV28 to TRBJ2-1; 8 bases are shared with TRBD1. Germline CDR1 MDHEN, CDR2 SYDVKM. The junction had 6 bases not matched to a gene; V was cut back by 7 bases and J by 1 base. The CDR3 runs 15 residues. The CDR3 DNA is TGTGCCAGCATCCCCGGGACAGGATCCTACAATGAGCAGTTCTTC. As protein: CASIPGTGSYNEQFF.

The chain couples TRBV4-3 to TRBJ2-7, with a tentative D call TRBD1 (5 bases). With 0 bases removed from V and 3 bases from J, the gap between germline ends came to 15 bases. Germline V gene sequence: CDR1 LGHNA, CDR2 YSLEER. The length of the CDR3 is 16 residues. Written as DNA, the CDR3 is TGCGCCAGCAGCCAAGATTTCGCCAGGGATATCTACGAGCAGTACTTC. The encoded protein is CASSQDFARDIYEQYF.

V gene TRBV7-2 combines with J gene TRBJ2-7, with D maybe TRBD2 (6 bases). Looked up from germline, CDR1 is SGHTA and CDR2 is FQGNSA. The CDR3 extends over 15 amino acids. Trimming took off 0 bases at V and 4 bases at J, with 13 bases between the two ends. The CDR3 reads CASSLAGGGGYEQYF. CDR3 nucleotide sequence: TGTGCCAGCAGCTTAGCGGGGGGAGGAGGGTACGAGCAGTACTTC.

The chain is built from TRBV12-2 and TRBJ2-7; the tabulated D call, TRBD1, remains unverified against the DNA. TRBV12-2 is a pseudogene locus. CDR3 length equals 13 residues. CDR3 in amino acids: CASRPDRLYEQYF. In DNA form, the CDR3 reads TGTGCAAGTCGCCCGGACAGGCTCTACGAGCAGTACTTC.

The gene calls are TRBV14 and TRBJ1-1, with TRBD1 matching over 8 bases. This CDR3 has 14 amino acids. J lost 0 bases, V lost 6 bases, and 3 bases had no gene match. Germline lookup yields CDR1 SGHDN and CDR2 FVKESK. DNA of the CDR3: TGTGCCAGCAGTTACAGGGGGGTGAACACTGAAGCTTTCTTT. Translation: CASSYRGVNTEAFF.

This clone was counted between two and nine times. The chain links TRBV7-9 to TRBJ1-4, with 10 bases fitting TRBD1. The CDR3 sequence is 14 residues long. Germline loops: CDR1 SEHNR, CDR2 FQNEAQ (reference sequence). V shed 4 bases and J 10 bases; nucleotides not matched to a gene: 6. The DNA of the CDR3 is TGTGCCAGCAGCTGGGGACAGGGGTTTGGAAAACTGTTTTTT. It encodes CASSWGQGFGKLFF.

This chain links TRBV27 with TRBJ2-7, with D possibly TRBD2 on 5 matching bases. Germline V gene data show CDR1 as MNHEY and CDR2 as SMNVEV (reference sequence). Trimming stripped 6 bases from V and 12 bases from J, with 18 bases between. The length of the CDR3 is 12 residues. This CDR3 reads CASSSSAREAYF. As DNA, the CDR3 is TGTGCCAGCAGCTCAAGTGCCCGGGAAGCGTACTTC.

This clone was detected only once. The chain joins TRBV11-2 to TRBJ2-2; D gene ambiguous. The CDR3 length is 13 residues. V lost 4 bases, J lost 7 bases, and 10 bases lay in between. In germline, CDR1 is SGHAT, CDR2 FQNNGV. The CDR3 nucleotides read TGTGCCAGCAGCTCTGTGGGCGACGGGGAGCTGTTTTTT. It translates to CASSSVGDGELFF.

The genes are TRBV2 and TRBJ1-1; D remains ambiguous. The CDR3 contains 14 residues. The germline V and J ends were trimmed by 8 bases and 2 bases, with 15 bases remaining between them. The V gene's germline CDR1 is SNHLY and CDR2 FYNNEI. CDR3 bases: TGTGCCAGCGAGGATCATCAATTTAACACTGAAGCTTTCTTT. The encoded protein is CASEDHQFNTEAFF.

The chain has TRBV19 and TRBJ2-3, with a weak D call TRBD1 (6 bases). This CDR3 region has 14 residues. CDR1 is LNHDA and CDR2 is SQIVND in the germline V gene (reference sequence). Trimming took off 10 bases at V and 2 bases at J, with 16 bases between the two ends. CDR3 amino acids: CATTAQGTTDTQYF. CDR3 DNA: TGTGCCACTACCGCCCAGGGGACCACAGATACGCAGTATTTT.

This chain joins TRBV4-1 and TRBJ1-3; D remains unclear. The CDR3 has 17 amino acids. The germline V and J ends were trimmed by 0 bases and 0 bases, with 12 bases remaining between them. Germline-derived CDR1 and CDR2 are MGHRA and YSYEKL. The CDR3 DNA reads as TGCGCCAGCAGCCAAGATCCCGGGGTTGACTCTGGAAACACCATATATTTT. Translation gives CASSQDPGVDSGNTIYF.

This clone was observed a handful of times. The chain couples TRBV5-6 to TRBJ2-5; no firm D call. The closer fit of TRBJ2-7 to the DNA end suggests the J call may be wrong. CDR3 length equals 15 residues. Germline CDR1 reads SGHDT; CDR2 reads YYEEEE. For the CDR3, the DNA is TGTGCCAGCAGTCAGGTCATAATAAACTCCTACGAGCAGTACTTC. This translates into CASSQVIINSYEQYF.

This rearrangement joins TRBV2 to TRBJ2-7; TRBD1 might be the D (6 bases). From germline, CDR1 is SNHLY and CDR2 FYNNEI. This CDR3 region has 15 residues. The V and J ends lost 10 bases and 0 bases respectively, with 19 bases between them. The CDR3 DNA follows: TGTGCCACCACAAGCTCTGGGGACACCTCCTACGAGCAGTACTTC. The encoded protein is CATTSSGDTSYEQYF.

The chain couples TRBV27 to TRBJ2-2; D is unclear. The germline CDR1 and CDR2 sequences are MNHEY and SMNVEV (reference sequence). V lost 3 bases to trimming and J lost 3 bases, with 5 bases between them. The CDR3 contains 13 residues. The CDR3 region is CASSFRDTGELFF. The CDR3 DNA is TGTGCCAGCAGTTTTCGAGACACCGGGGAGCTGTTTTTT.

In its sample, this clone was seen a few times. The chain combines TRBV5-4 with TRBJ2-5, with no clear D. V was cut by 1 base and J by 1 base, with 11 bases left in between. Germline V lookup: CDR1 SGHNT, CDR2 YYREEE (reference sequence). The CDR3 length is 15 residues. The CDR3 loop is CASSLSSRVQETQYF. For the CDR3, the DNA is TGTGCCAGCAGCTTGAGCTCCCGAGTCCAAGAGACCCAGTACTTC.